A single sample is the source of the 10 T cell receptor beta chains below, sequenced in a study of blood T cells in healthy people across ages. The second PCR ran about 6 to 11 cycles with a sample-barcoded 5' primer and J-beta primers. TCRdb itself ran the 5' RACE reads through MiXCR, one entry per CDR3 protein. The data hold about 1,800,000 distinct CDR3 sequences, with 28% observed a single time. Input material: blood. All receptors come from a woman younger than 45 in good health.

This clonotype showed up just once. A much larger clone sits a single nucleotide away, making a read error possible. This chain joins TRBV5-1 and TRBJ2-4; tentatively, D is TRBD1 or TRBD2 (5 bases each). The CDR3 length is 16 residues. Germline CDR1 and CDR2: SGHRS and YFSETQ. Trimming shortened V by 4 bases and J by 9 bases, and 23 bases separated the two germline ends. The CDR3 sequence is CASSVEPGRGRSIQYF. CDR3 sequence (DNA): TGCGCCAGCAGCGTCGAGCCGGGAAGGGGTAGAAGCATTCAGTACTTC.

The rearrangement links TRBV20-1 to TRBJ2-1; D is tentatively TRBD1 or TRBD2 (5 bases each). Trimming stripped 5 bases from V and 6 bases from J, with 23 bases between. Germline V CDR1 and CDR2: DFQATT, SNEGSKA (reference sequence). The CDR3 extends over 16 amino acids. The CDR3: CSARKHRDRGCNEQFF. CDR3 sequence (DNA): TGCAGTGCTCGAAAGCACCGGGACCGTGGTTGCAATGAGCAGTTCTTC.

The chain recombines TRBV5-5 with TRBJ2-7; 10 bases are shared with TRBD1. The CDR3 extends over 16 amino acids. CDR1 SGHKS and CDR2 YYEKEE come from the germline V gene (reference sequence). J lost 3 bases, V lost 5 bases, and 11 bases had no gene match. The CDR3 DNA sequence: TGTGCCAGCAGTTTGACAGGGGGCGGTGGGGTCTACGAGCAGTACTTC. Amino acid sequence: CASSLTGGGGVYEQYF.

In regard to this clonotype: Mismatch with germline at one junction end may stem from a read error. The rearrangement joins TRBV7-2 to TRBJ2-2; D is perhaps TRBD2 (6 bases). The CDR3 has 16 residues. CDR1 SGHTA and CDR2 FQGNSA come from the germline V gene. The CDR3 nucleotides are TGTGCCAGTAGCTTCGTGGGGGGTGTAGACACCGGGGAGCTGTTTTTT. It encodes CASSFVGGVDTGELFF.

V and J are TRBV20-1 and TRBJ1-2, with 8 bases aligning to TRBD1. The germline V gene encodes CDR1 DFQATT and CDR2 SNEGSKA (reference sequence). The CDR3 is made up of 13 amino acids. The ends lost 5 bases at V and 2 bases at J; junction bases unmatched: 4. CDR3 amino acids: CSAGRTGNYGYTF. CDR3 in DNA: TGCAGTGCTGGAAGGACAGGGAACTATGGCTACACCTTC.

The rearrangement uses TRBV15 and TRBJ2-3; no clear D. V shed 6 bases and J shed 3 bases, with 13 bases lying between them. This CDR3 region has 14 residues. Germline CDR1 is LNHNV and CDR2 is YYDKDF (reference sequence). The CDR3 nucleotides read TGTGCCACCAGTCAACTCTCTTATACAGATACGCAGTATTTT. Amino acids: CATSQLSYTDTQYF.

The V and J genes are TRBV14 and TRBJ2-1; a weak D match, TRBD2 (6 bases). The V gene lost 1 base and the J gene lost 5 bases, with 12 bases spanning the gap. Germline V gene sequence: CDR1 SGHDN, CDR2 FVKESK. The CDR3 runs to 15 residues. CDR3 bases: TGTGCCAGCAGCCAAGGACCGGGAGCTAACAATGAGCAGTTCTTC. It yields the protein CASSQGPGANNEQFF.

This clonotype has only one observation. Lacking the conserved final phenylalanine or tryptophan, this CDR3 likely reflects a read error. The chain carries TRBV14 and TRBJ1-2, with unresolved D. This CDR3 has 17 residues. The ends were cut back, 2 bases at V and 2 bases at J, with 18 bases in the middle. CDR1 is SGHDN and CDR2 is FVKESK in the germline V gene. The CDR3: CASSQTDRARPNYGYTV. The CDR3 nucleotides are TGTGCCAGCAGCCAAACTGACCGGGCCCGGCCCAACTATGGCTACACCGTC.

This chain joins TRBV28 and TRBJ2-4; D is perhaps TRBD1 or TRBD2 (6 bases each). Per germline, CDR1 MDHEN and CDR2 SYDVKM. V was cut by 5 bases and J by 2 bases, with 13 bases left in between. CDR3 length: 15 amino acids. The CDR3 reads CASSARGDTKNIQYF. The CDR3 DNA is TGTGCCAGCAGTGCGAGGGGGGACACCAAAAACATTCAGTACTTC.

This clonotype was seen many times. The chain has TRBV12-3 or TRBV12-4 and TRBJ2-7, with D possibly being TRBD1 (6 bases). V lost 3 bases and J 5 bases, leaving 11 bases between the germline ends. This CDR3 spans 13 amino acids. CDR3 region: CASSFHGDNEQYF. For the CDR3, the DNA is TGTGCCAGCAGTTTTCACGGGGACAACGAGCAGTACTTC.